The 18 T cell receptor beta chains reported below all come from one sample, sequenced in a study of blood T cell repertoires in COVID-19. Only in-frame clones appear in the TCRdb table, and some are missing; sequencing was by immunoSEQ multiplex PCR. This table has about 230,000 clones, 70% to 85% appearing once. Material: peripheral blood. The origin of the receptors is a man aged 40-50 years who had recovered from COVID-19.

This chain links TRBV27 with TRBJ1-2; D remains unclear. The CDR3 is 12 amino acids. Trimming took off 3 bases at V and 4 bases at J, with 6 bases between the two ends. The germline gives CDR1 MNHEY, CDR2 SMNVEV (reference sequence). This CDR3 is CASSFAGYGYTF. The CDR3, as DNA: TGTGCCAGCAGTTTTGCAGGCTATGGCTACACCTTC.

The genes are TRBV7-2 and TRBJ1-1; 12 bases fit TRBD1. The V segment lost 2 bases and the J segment 11 bases; nucleotides outside the gene matches: 9. The CDR3 is 15 amino acids. CDR1 and CDR2 from the germline V gene are SGHTA and FQGNSA. As DNA, the CDR3 is TGTGCCAGCAGCTTACGTCGGGACAGGGGGCTTAAGGCTTTCTTT. Amino acid sequence: CASSLRRDRGLKAFF.

The CDR3 protein is CASSLAYLDGYTF. The DNA of the CDR3 is TGTGCCAGCAGCTTGGCCTATTTAGATGGCTACACCTTC. This chain joins TRBV5-4 and TRBJ1-2; D not certain. The CDR3 covers 13 residues. Between the trimmed V and J ends, which lost 0 bases and 6 bases, there was a span of 9 bases. Looked up from germline, CDR1 is SGHNT and CDR2 is YYREEE (reference sequence).

The chain couples TRBV7-9 to TRBJ2-3; 11 nucleotides align to TRBD2. V was clipped by 0 bases and J by 2 bases; unmatched bases: 4. The CDR3 is 17 amino acids. CDR1 is SEHNR and CDR2 is FQNEAQ in the germline V gene (reference sequence). The CDR3 bases are TGTGCCAGCAGCTTAGCAGGGACTAGCGGTGCCACAGATACGCAGTATTTT. Protein: CASSLAGTSGATDTQYF.

The chain employs TRBV19 and TRBJ2-1, with 9 bases lining up with TRBD2. The CDR3 covers 15 residues. V lost 4 bases to trimming and J lost 7 bases; unmatched junction nucleotides: 8. Germline assignment: CDR1 LNHDA and CDR2 SQIVND (reference sequence). The CDR3 DNA sequence: TGTGCCAGTAGTAGGACTAGCGAGGTCAGGAATGAGCAGTTCTTC. The encoded protein is CASSRTSEVRNEQFF.

The count of this clone is one. The rearrangement links TRBV5-6 to TRBJ2-3; no clear D gene. CDR1 and CDR2 from the germline V gene are SGHDT and YYEEEE. The CDR3 loop spans 15 amino acids. V gave up 0 bases and J gave up 0 bases, with 8 bases separating them. The CDR3 DNA follows: TGTGCCAGCAGCTTGGTTGCACTTAGCACAGATACGCAGTATTTT. Translation: CASSLVALSTDTQYF.

The table lists this clone with a count of one. The gene calls are TRBV12-3 or TRBV12-4 and TRBJ2-2; the match to TRBD1 covers 7 bases. Germline trimming cut 6 bases from V and 5 bases from J; bases unmatched to any gene: 3. The length of the CDR3 is 13 residues. The chain's CDR3 is CASREQGTGELFF. CDR3 in DNA: TGTGCCAGCAGAGAACAGGGGACCGGGGAGCTGTTTTTT.

The chain links TRBV5-4 to TRBJ1-1; no firm D call. Germline assignment: CDR1 SGHNT and CDR2 YYREEE (reference sequence). The CDR3 totals 14 residues. V was shortened by 0 bases and J by 0 bases, with 6 bases between the two germline ends. The CDR3 DNA reads TGTGCCAGCAGCTTGGGGCAGATGAACACTGAAGCTTTCTTT. It codes for CASSLGQMNTEAFF.

V gene TRBV29-1 combines with J gene TRBJ1-2; D perhaps matches TRBD1 (5 bases). The CDR3 covers 13 residues. Germline values: CDR1 SQVTM, CDR2 ANQGSEA. The ends were cut back, 4 bases at V and 7 bases at J, with 16 bases in the middle. The DNA for the CDR3 is TGCAGCGTTGTTCGGCAGGGATCGGCTGGCTACACCTTC. Translation: CSVVRQGSAGYTF. Variable domain in full (rest from reference TRBV29-1 and TRBJ1-2): SAVISQKPSRDICQRGTSLTIQCQVDSQVTMMFWYRQQPGQSLTLIATANQGSEATYESGFVIDKFPISRPNLTFSTLTVSNMSPEDSSIYLCSVVRQGSAGYTFGSGTRLTVV.

The chain carries TRBV2 and TRBJ1-1; D perhaps matches TRBD1 (5 bases). This CDR3 is 13 amino acids long. CDR1 is SNHLY and CDR2 is FYNNEI in the germline V gene. V was pared by 4 bases and J by 5 bases, with 11 bases between. The CDR3 DNA follows: TGTGCCAGCAGTGCCAGGGCTTGGACTGAAGCTTTCTTT. It yields the protein CASSARAWTEAFF.

This clone was picked up one time. The rearrangement uses TRBV11-2 and TRBJ2-1, with TRBD2 identical over 12 bases. The CDR3 spans 17 residues. The V and J ends lost 5 bases and 5 bases, in that order; junction bases with no gene match: 10. Germline CDR1 reads SGHAT; CDR2 reads FQNNGV. CDR3 sequence: CASSVNRGLAGNNEQFF. DNA for the CDR3: TGTGCCAGCAGCGTAAACCGGGGACTAGCGGGTAACAATGAGCAGTTCTTC.

The rearrangement uses TRBV29-1 and TRBJ2-5; D may be TRBD2 (6 bases). Germline V gene data show CDR1 as SQVTM and CDR2 as ANQGSEA. The V end lost 4 bases, the J end lost 5 bases, and 11 bases lay between the germline ends. CDR3 length: 12 residues. This CDR3 reads CSVGSSEETQYF. As DNA, the CDR3 is TGCAGCGTTGGGTCTAGCGAGGAGACCCAGTACTTC.

This rearrangement joins TRBV6-5 to TRBJ1-1, with 8 bases identical to TRBD1. The CDR3 loop spans 14 amino acids. The junction had 7 bases not matched to a gene; V was cut back by 6 bases and J by 4 bases. Germline values: CDR1 MNHEY, CDR2 SVGAGI. DNA of the CDR3: TGTGCCAGCAGCACCAACAGGGGGGCCACTGAAGCTTTCTTT. It translates to CASSTNRGATEAFF.

The rearrangement uses TRBV19 and TRBJ2-7; 7 bases line up with TRBD1. Per the germline V gene, CDR1 is LNHDA and CDR2 is SQIVND (reference sequence). The CDR3 loop spans 15 amino acids. J was trimmed by 4 bases and V by 0 bases; bases with no gene match: 6. DNA of the CDR3: TGTGCCAGTAGTATAGACGGGACAGCTTATTACGAGCAGTACTTC. Protein product: CASSIDGTAYYEQYF.

V is TRBV6-6 and J is TRBJ1-1, with D tentatively TRBD1 (6 bases). CDR1 and CDR2 (germline): MNHNY, SVGAGI (reference sequence). The CDR3 is 16 amino acids. With 0 bases removed from V and 1 base from J, the gap between germline ends came to 12 bases. The CDR3 loop is CASSYSPVQGNTEAFF. CDR3 bases: TGTGCCAGCAGTTACTCTCCCGTACAGGGGAACACTGAAGCTTTCTTT.

The rearrangement links TRBV15 to TRBJ1-5, with D possibly matching TRBD1 (5 bases). V was clipped by 6 bases and J by 0 bases, with 18 bases between them. CDR3 size: 17 residues. CDR1 is LNHNV and CDR2 is YYDKDF in the germline V gene (reference sequence). In DNA, the CDR3 is TGTGCCACCAGGCAAGGAGTGGGGGACTATAGCAATCAGCCCCAGCATTTT. It yields the protein CATRQGVGDYSNQPQHF.

This chain joins TRBV25-1 and TRBJ1-6; 7 bases agree with TRBD1. The CDR3 covers 12 residues. Germline assignment: CDR1 MGHDK and CDR2 SYGVNS. V shed 5 bases and J 9 bases; nucleotides not matched to a gene: 1. CDR3 bases: TGTGCCAGCAGTCACAGGGGTTCACCCCTCCACTTT. Translated, it gives CASSHRGSPLHF.

The count of this clone is one. CDR3 in amino acids: CASSAQGLAGGRDTQYF. The CDR3 DNA is TGTGCCAGCAGCGCCCAGGGACTAGCGGGGGGAAGAGATACGCAGTATTTT. V usage is TRBV2 and J usage is TRBJ2-3; 15 bases are shared with TRBD2. The CDR3 is 17 amino acids. With 6 bases clipped from V and 5 bases from J, the junction kept 9 bases outside the gene matches. Germline lookup yields CDR1 SNHLY and CDR2 FYNNEI.